Shown below are 4 T cell receptor beta chains from a single sample sequenced in a study of blood T cells in healthy people across ages. Using a J-beta primer mix together with a sample-barcoded 5' primer, a second PCR was run for about 6 to 11 cycles. One entry per CDR3 protein, called by TCRdb with MiXCR from the 5' RACE reads. The data hold 800,000 or so distinct CDR3 sequences, with roughly 46% observed a single time. The sequencing input was blood. The receptors shown here come from a man at least 80 years old in good health.

V and J are TRBV7-6 and TRBJ1-2; TRBD1 matches at 7 bases. From germline, CDR1 is SGHVS and CDR2 FNYEAQ. Germline trimming cut 0 bases from V and 4 bases from J; bases unmatched to any gene: 5. CDR3 length equals 15 residues. The DNA for the CDR3 is TGTGCCAGCAGCTTAGCGAGGGGGCTTGGCTATGGCTACACCTTC. Protein product: CASSLARGLGYGYTF.

This chain links TRBV9 with TRBJ2-5; D perhaps matches TRBD1 (6 bases). Trimming shortened V by 3 bases and J by 1 base, and 10 bases separated the two germline ends. Germline CDR1 reads SGDLS; CDR2 reads YYNGEE. The CDR3 loop spans 14 amino acids. CDR3 nucleotide sequence: TGTGCCAGCAGCGCTAACAGGGCCCAAGAGACCCAGTACTTC. Protein: CASSANRAQETQYF. Together with reference TRBV9 and TRBJ2-5, the CDR3 gives the full variable domain: DSGVTQTPKHLITATGQRVTLRCSPRSGDLSVYWYQQSLDQGLQFLIQYYNGEERAKGNILERFSAQQFPDLHSELNLSSLELGDSALYFCASSANRAQETQYFGPGTRLLVL.

The chain is built from TRBV20-1 and TRBJ2-3, with a possible D match to TRBD2 (6 bases). The CDR3 covers 13 residues. The ends were cut back, 8 bases at V and 5 bases at J, with 17 bases in the middle. Germline V gene lookup returns CDR1 DFQATT and CDR2 SNEGSKA (reference sequence). CDR3 sequence (DNA): TGCAGTCATTTTGGACTAAAAGTAGATACGCAGTATTTT. This gives the protein CSHFGLKVDTQYF.

The chain uses TRBV6-1 and TRBJ2-1; 8 bases fit TRBD2. The J call may not be correct, given that the DNA end is closer to TRBJ2-7. The germline gives CDR1 MNHNS, CDR2 SASEGT. The CDR3 runs 17 residues. The CDR3 spells CASSTWTSRSSYNEQYF. The CDR3 nucleotides are TGTGCCAGCAGTACCTGGACTAGCAGAAGCTCCTACAATGAGCAGTACTTC.